A single sample is the source of the 6 T cell receptor beta chains below, sequenced in a study of monozygotic twins with cystic fibrosis. Method: immunoSEQ multiplex PCR; TCRdb's copy keeps in-frame clones and lacks some. The sample lists around 36,000 clones; more than 60% were seen once. Material: blood. Receptor source: a girl aged 5-17 years with cystic fibrosis.

This clone was seen only once. For the CDR3, the DNA is TGCAGCGTTGAAGCACAGGGGAAAGGGAACACTGAAGCTTTCTTT. Its protein product is CSVEAQGKGNTEAFF. The chain employs TRBV29-1 and TRBJ1-1, with TRBD1 matching 7 bases. With 1 base clipped from V and 1 base from J, the junction kept 6 bases outside the gene matches. Germline V gene sequence: CDR1 SQVTM, CDR2 ANQGSEA. CDR3 length equals 15 residues.

The gene calls are TRBV4-1 and TRBJ2-6; weak D call: TRBD2 (7 bases). Trimming left V 4 bases short and J 0 bases short, with 19 bases between. Germline CDR1 MGHRA, CDR2 YSYEKL. The CDR3 length is 19 residues. CDR3 coding DNA: TGCGCCAGCAGCCGGGAGGGGGGCCAGGCCCCCTCTGGGGCCAACGTCCTGACTTTC. Its protein is CASSREGGQAPSGANVLTF.

V is TRBV5-3 and J is TRBJ2-7; 12 positions match TRBD2. TRBV5-3 is placed among ORFs of uncertain function. CDR3 length equals 23 residues. With 2 bases clipped from V and 0 bases from J, the junction kept 24 bases outside the gene matches. The CDR3 region has the DNA TGTGCCAGAAGCTTTGTACAGCCCTACCCACCGGGACTAGCGGGCCCTCACTCCTACGAGCAGTACGTC. It yields the protein CARSFVQPYPPGLAGPHSYEQYV.

The chain has TRBV5-1 and TRBJ1-2; D is unresolved. This CDR3 spans 12 amino acids. Trimming cost V 1 base and J 2 bases, with 3 bases left between them. Germline loops: CDR1 SGHRS, CDR2 YFSETQ. The CDR3 loop reads CASSLSNYGYTF. In DNA, the CDR3 is TGCGCCAGCAGCTTGTCGAACTATGGCTACACCTTC.

V is TRBV19 and J is TRBJ2-7, with D possibly being TRBD2 (5 bases). With 5 bases removed from V and 5 bases from J, the gap between germline ends came to 19 bases. CDR1 is LNHDA, CDR2 SQIVND, per germline (reference sequence). The CDR3 sequence is 15 residues long. The CDR3: CASSASGDPDDEQYF. As DNA, the CDR3 is TGTGCCAGTAGTGCATCCGGGGATCCAGACGACGAGCAGTACTTC.

The chain employs TRBV10-3 and TRBJ2-1; 10 nucleotides align to TRBD1. The CDR3 length is 14 residues. V dropped 4 bases and J dropped 9; count of bases not matched to a gene: 6. Germline lookup yields CDR1 ENHRY and CDR2 SYGVKD. The CDR3 protein is CAISAPDRGLEQFF. The CDR3 nucleotides read TGTGCCATCAGTGCTCCTGACAGGGGGCTTGAGCAGTTCTTC.